This T cell receptor beta chain was identified in a study of cytomegalovirus exposure and HLA in healthy donors. CDR3 length equals 16 residues. Germline CDR1 is SGHRS and CDR2 is YFSETQ. V shed 4 bases and J 6 bases; nucleotides not matched to a gene: 9. The primer mix had 60 Vbeta and 13 Jbeta primers. The assay was immunoSEQ multiplex PCR, and TCRdb's table has in-frame clones only and misses some. The data hold more than 110,000 clones, with over 65% observed a single time. The chain recombines TRBV5-1 with TRBJ2-4; 11 nucleotides match TRBD1. This receptor was taken from a woman aged 25 to 39 in good health and CMV-seronegative. The specimen was PBMCs. The CDR3 protein is CASSATAGTGGNIQYF. The CDR3 nucleotides read TGCGCCAGCAGCGCCACCGCCGGGACAGGGGGAAACATTCAGTACTTC.